This TCR beta chain was identified in a study of OX40 agonist ivuxolimab in advanced cancers. Blood draws occurred at baseline, cycle 4 day 1, and cycle 7 day 1. Trimming took 5 bases from V and 3 from J; bases not matched to a gene: 8. The V gene's germline CDR1 is LGHNA and CDR2 YNFKEQ. This CDR3 region has 15 residues. The method was immunoSEQ multiplex PCR; TCRdb's version includes in-frame clones alone and lacks a portion of them. The table shows approximately 66,000 clones, with roughly 88% occurring only once. This sequence joins TRBV4-2 and TRBJ2-7, with 9 nucleotides matching TRBD1. Sample: CD4+ or CD8+ T cells sorted from blood, taken in a trial of the OX40 agonist ivuxolimab. The receptor was isolated from an adult with an advanced solid tumor such as melanoma, head and neck, liver or kidney cancer. DNA of the CDR3: TGTGCCAGCAGCGAAGCGGGGACAGGGATCTACGAGCAGTACTTC. Encoded protein: CASSEAGTGIYEQYF.